This is a list of T cell receptor beta chains from one sample in a study of T-cell reconstitution after alpha-beta-depleted transplantation in children. TCRdb analysed the PCR reads with MiXCR anew, one entry per CDR3 protein. The sample includes about 540,000 distinct CDR3 sequences, about 17% of them seen just once. This material consisted of PBMCs from the stem cell graft donor, taken from the stem cell graft. The receptors derive from a human donor who donated a stem cell graft to a child with acute lymphoblastic leukemia. CDR3s include the opening cysteine and the closing phenylalanine or tryptophan. A D gene is named only where the DNA matches it firmly. Clone size is stated in some rows and not others, as once, few, many or a class when expanded.

V: TRBV4-2
J: TRBJ2-7
length: 14
D: NA
size: NA
CDR3: CASSQGVLGGEQYF
DNA: TGTGCCAGCAGCCAAGGGGTCCTAGGGGGCGAGCAGTACTTC

V: TRBV13
J: TRBJ1-2
length: 11
D: NA
size: few
CDR3: CASSQTYGYTF
DNA: TGTGCCAGCAGCCAGACCTATGGCTACACCTTC

V: TRBV10-1
J: TRBJ2-1
length: 17
D: TRBD2
size: few
CDR3: CASSEYRGTSGYNEQFF
DNA: TGCGCCAGCAGTGAGTATCGGGGGACTAGCGGATACAATGAGCAGTTCTTC

V: TRBV13
J: TRBJ2-7
length: 14
D: NA
size: few
CDR3: CASSPQVGPYEQYF
DNA: TGTGCCAGCAGCCCTCAAGTGGGGCCATACGAGCAGTACTTC

V: TRBV20-1
J: TRBJ2-1
length: 14
D: TRBD1
size: few
CDR3: CSAPQGVVYNEQFF
DNA: TGCAGTGCCCCACAGGGGGTTGTCTACAATGAGCAGTTCTTC

V: TRBV5-1
J: TRBJ1-1
length: 12
D: TRBD1
size: NA
CDR3: CASSPGTGAAFF
DNA: TGCGCCAGCAGCCCCGGGACAGGGGCAGCTTTCTTT

V: TRBV7-9
J: TRBJ2-3
length: 15
D: NA
size: NA
CDR3: CASSLDGGGTDTQYF
DNA: TGTGCCAGCAGCTTAGATGGGGGCGGCACAGATACGCAGTATTTT

V: TRBV7-2
J: TRBJ1-4
length: 16
D: NA
size: NA
CDR3: CASSLGSLGPREKLFF
DNA: TGTGCCAGCAGCTTGGGATCCTTAGGACCCCGCGAAAAACTGTTTTTT

V: TRBV7-2
J: TRBJ1-6
length: 12
D: NA
size: few
CDR3: CASSLDGFTLHF
DNA: TGTGCCAGCAGCTTAGATGGATTTACCCTCCACTTT

V: TRBV14
J: TRBJ2-7
length: 16
D: NA
size: NA
CDR3: CASSQEPVGTPYEQYF
DNA: TGTGCCAGCAGCCAAGAACCGGTGGGAACCCCCTACGAGCAGTACTTC

V: TRBV20-1
J: TRBJ2-7
length: 15
D: TRBD2
size: NA
CDR3: CSARVEGLASSEQYF
DNA: TGCAGTGCTAGAGTGGAGGGACTAGCCTCGTCCGAGCAGTACTTC

V: TRBV20-1
J: TRBJ2-1
length: 13
D: NA
size: many
CDR3: CSASPGRYNEQFF
DNA: TGCAGTGCTTCACCGGGACGATACAATGAGCAGTTCTTC

V: TRBV29-1
J: TRBJ2-1
length: 15
D: TRBD2
size: NA
CDR3: CSGGGGLAGRNEQFF
DNA: TGCAGCGGGGGGGGTGGACTAGCGGGAAGGAATGAGCAGTTCTTC

V: TRBV5-1
J: TRBJ1-2
length: 13
D: NA
size: NA
CDR3: CASSFRGPDGYTF
DNA: TGCGCCAGCAGCTTCCGAGGTCCCGATGGCTACACCTTC

V: TRBV10-3
J: TRBJ2-3
length: 15
D: NA
size: few
CDR3: CAISDGDTSTDTQYF
DNA: TGTGCCATCAGTGACGGGGATACTAGCACAGATACGCAGTATTTT

V: TRBV12-3/TRBV12-4
J: TRBJ2-7
length: 12
D: NA
size: NA
CDR3: CASSRLIYEQYF
DNA: TGTGCCAGCAGCCGACTCATCTACGAGCAGTACTTC

V: TRBV19
J: TRBJ2-7
length: 14
D: NA
size: NA
CDR3: CASSISDLLNEQYF
DNA: TGTGCCAGTAGTATAAGTGATTTGCTGAATGAGCAGTACTTC

V: TRBV29-1
J: TRBJ2-1
length: 14
D: TRBD2
size: few
CDR3: CSVELAGAYNEQFF
DNA: TGCAGCGTTGAATTAGCGGGAGCCTACAATGAGCAGTTCTTC

V: TRBV3-1
J: TRBJ2-1
length: 17
D: TRBD2
size: NA
CDR3: CASSQRLAASSYNEQFF
DNA: TGTGCCAGCAGCCAAAGACTAGCGGCCAGCTCCTACAATGAGCAGTTCTTC